The clone carrying this TCR beta chain was seen just once. The data are from a study of OX40 agonist ivuxolimab in advanced cancers. About the study: In this cohort, patients received ivuxolimab, an agonistic anti-OX40 (CD134) antibody.

CDR1 and CDR2 from the germline V gene are SEHNR and FQNEAQ (reference sequence). Trimming removed 5 bases from V and 2 bases from J; junction bases left unmatched: 12. This CDR3 has 18 amino acids. TCRdb's table, derived via immunoSEQ multiplex PCR, lists solely in-frame clones and lacks some. This table has about 73,000 clones, 92% appearing once. The sample consisted of CD4+ or CD8+ T cells sorted from blood, taken in a trial of the OX40 agonist ivuxolimab. The rearrangement joins TRBV7-9 to TRBJ2-2; 9 nucleotides line up with TRBD2. This clonotype was sampled from an adult with an advanced solid tumor such as melanoma, head and neck, liver or kidney cancer. CDR3: CASSPVILAGLNTGELFF. Here the CDR3 DNA reads TGTGCCAGCAGCCCGGTGATTCTAGCGGGGCTAAACACCGGGGAGCTGTTTTTT.